This TCR beta chain was profiled in a study of cytotoxic CD8 clonotypes in ibrutinib-treated CLL (dated by TCRdb to the early 2020s). Turning to the overall study: The cohort was composed of 11 relapsed/refractory and about 15 treatment-naive patients; IGHV unmutated status was identified in under 18 patients. On average, each sample had 255,043 productive templates and tens of thousands of productive rearrangements. Of the approximately 86 people in the trial, about 25 had longitudinal samples available. The response samples were drawn at a median of approximately twelve months into treatment, with a range of about 6 to 36 months. Partial responses were observed in approximately 24 patients and complete responses in 2; after a median follow-up of 68 months, remission was maintained in 14 patients and progression was observed in some twelve. Patients were still on ibrutinib when every remission and progressive disease sample was collected. Cryopreserved peripheral blood mononuclear cells were obtained before treatment, at response, and at either sustained remission or disease progression.

Broader findings and caveats from the paper: An increase in clonality was observed at ibrutinib response, with clonality remaining stable during sustained remission and falling back toward baseline at progression. Baseline clonality was found to be higher than that of age-matched healthy donors and was strongly correlated with circulating CD8+ T-cell counts. Public clonotypes were rare and either shrank or stayed stable during treatment, and the rise in clonality at ibrutinib response reflected expansion of private clonotypes. Sampling times were not matched between patients in sustained remission and patients whose disease was progressing, and lymph node repertoires were not examined.

At the junction V is shortened by 5 bases and J by 4 bases; bases outside the gene matches: 9. There are 15 amino acids in the CDR3, from cysteine to phenylalanine inclusive. Of all the DNA, just the CDR3 is kept, 45 bases in frame from base 1. Looking up the germline V gene yields CDR1 SNHLY and CDR2 FYNNEI. This clone was detected a few times. Its antigen target is currently unknown. No per-base quality is available; no much larger clone lies one base away. The goal of deep resolution MiSeq sequencing was a depth between 1 in 1 million and 1 in 200,000 T cells, and coverage averaged 10x per clonotype. The immunoSEQ hsTCRB Kit was used to generate the TCR beta libraries. In the authors' own workflow: Data were analyzed with ImmunoSEQ Data Assistant and ImmunoSEQ Analyzer, with V, D and J genes assigned per IMGT definitions. Clonality was computed as one minus normalized Shannon entropy of productive rearrangement frequencies, ranging from 0 to 1. Only overrepresented clonotypes making up at least 0.05% of each patient's repertoire were included in the public clonotype analysis. Roughly 13 age-matched healthy donor repertoires from immuneACCESS served as clonality controls. TCRdb holds this immuneACCESS table with in-frame rearrangements only. Some clones are missing; in checked studies, unresolved V genes explain under half, and the rest has no known cause. For V, J and clone size, that table is used; D and trimming come from the DNA. The sample table records just over 65,000 clones; more than 60% of these occur just once. Roughly 5.9% of the sample is in the top ten clones.

This sample's time point label indicates: about a year on ibrutinib. For TCR beta library preparation, about 2 micrograms of genomic DNA was extracted from cryopreserved PBMCs. Longitudinal blood samples from CLL patients on ibrutinib monotherapy underwent high-throughput TCR beta sequencing. Patients were enrolled in a phase 2 open-label single-center ibrutinib monotherapy trial. The V and J genes are TRBV2 and TRBJ2-5, and TRBD1 matches 8 of the central bases. The TCR comes from a human donor with chronic lymphocytic leukemia. The sample here was PBMCs, taken after 12 months of ibrutinib treatment. The sequenced DNA: TGTGCCAGCAGTCGGACGGACAGGGAAGGAGAGACCCAGTACTTC. Its protein is CASSRTDREGETQYF. Here the CDR3 is joined to the reference TRBV2 and TRBJ2-5 genes, and the full variable domain is: EPEVTQTPSHQVTQMGQEVILRCVPISNHLYFYWYRQILGQKVEFLVSFYNNEISEKSEIFDDQFSVERPDGSNFTLKIRSTKLEDSAMYFCASSRTDREGETQYFGPGTRLLVL.